A single sample is the source of the 30 T cell receptor beta chains below, sequenced in a study of cytomegalovirus exposure and HLA in healthy donors. PCR was performed using 60 Vbeta and 13 Jbeta primers. Sequencing was performed with immunoSEQ multiplex PCR; in TCRdb, only in-frame clones are kept and a portion is missing. This repertoire shows tens of thousands of clones, 65% found once; its top ten account for roughly 21%. Sequencing was performed on PBMCs. The source is a woman in her fifties or sixties in good health and CMV-seropositive.

The chain joins TRBV7-9 to TRBJ1-1; 10 bases agree with TRBD1. Per germline, CDR1 SEHNR and CDR2 FQNEAQ (reference sequence). V lost 5 bases and J lost 5; bases outside the gene matches: 8. The CDR3 covers 15 residues. CDR3 nucleotide sequence: TGTGCCAGCAGCCCATCGGACAGGGGGTTAACTGAAGCTTTCTTT. Protein product: CASSPSDRGLTEAFF.

The chain uses TRBV6-1 and TRBJ2-5; weak D call: TRBD1 (6 bases). The germline V and J ends were trimmed by 1 base and 1 base, with 7 bases remaining between them. Germline assignment: CDR1 MNHNS and CDR2 SASEGT. The CDR3 has 14 residues. CDR3 in DNA: TGTGCCAGCAGTGAAGGACAGGCCCAAGAGACCCAGTACTTC. This gives the protein CASSEGQAQETQYF.

The chain is built from TRBV28 and TRBJ1-2; no clear D. V shed 6 bases and J shed 5 bases, with 7 bases lying between them. The CDR3 has 11 residues. Germline CDR1 reads MDHEN; CDR2 reads SYDVKM. The CDR3 here is CASSDLYGYTF. The CDR3 bases are TGTGCCAGCAGCGACTTATATGGCTACACCTTC.

The CDR3, as DNA: TGCGCCAGCAGACTGGGACAGGGGGATAATTCACCCCTCCACTTT. This encodes CASRLGQGDNSPLHF. The gene calls are TRBV5-1 and TRBJ1-6; 11 bases agree with TRBD1. Germline assignment: CDR1 SGHRS and CDR2 YFSETQ. V was pared by 5 bases and J by 5 bases, with 3 bases of the junction left unmatched. This CDR3 has 15 amino acids.

This clone was observed a handful of times. V and J are TRBV28 and TRBJ2-7; maybe TRBD1 (6 bases). Germline CDR1 reads MDHEN; CDR2 reads SYDVKM. Trimming removed 4 bases from V and 0 bases from J, with 16 bases in between. CDR3 length: 16 amino acids. This CDR3 reads CASSWPRTRGSYEQYF. CDR3 DNA: TGTGCCAGCAGTTGGCCCCGCACCAGGGGCTCCTACGAGCAGTACTTC.

A few counts support this clone. This chain joins TRBV30 and TRBJ1-5; D is uncertain. CDR1 is GTSNPN, CDR2 SVGIG, per germline (reference sequence). The ends were cut back, 2 bases at V and 4 bases at J, with 12 bases in the middle. This CDR3 has 14 amino acids. The CDR3 region is CAWSKRYLNQPQHF. The CDR3 DNA reads as TGTGCCTGGAGTAAGAGGTACCTAAATCAGCCCCAGCATTTT.

This clone was seen a handful of times. V usage is TRBV5-1 and J usage is TRBJ2-1; 10 bases line up with TRBD1. V trimming: 4 bases; J trimming: 2 bases; junction bases outside the gene matches: 3. CDR3 length: 15 residues. Germline V CDR1 and CDR2: SGHRS, YFSETQ. In DNA form, the CDR3 reads TGCGCCAGCAGCAGGACAGGGGGAGCCTACAATGAGCAGTTCTTC. This sequence encodes CASSRTGGAYNEQFF.

The chain has TRBV6-1 and TRBJ2-1; 10 nucleotides line up with TRBD1. This CDR3 has 15 residues. Germline CDR1 is MNHNS and CDR2 is SASEGT. The ends lost 3 bases at V and 3 bases at J; junction bases unmatched: 2. The CDR3: CASSEGQGFYNEQFF. The CDR3 DNA follows: TGTGCCAGCAGTGAGGGACAGGGGTTCTACAATGAGCAGTTCTTC.

The V gene is TRBV6-6, the J gene TRBJ1-1; 9 bases align to TRBD1. From germline, CDR1 is MNHNY and CDR2 SVGAGI (reference sequence). The trim removed 6 bases at V and 1 base at J, leaving 6 bases unmatched. The CDR3 runs to 15 residues. The CDR3 DNA reads as TGTGCCAGCAGACTGACAGGGGGAACGAACACTGAAGCTTTCTTT. Translating it yields CASRLTGGTNTEAFF.

A few counts support this clone. The J gene is TRBJ2-7, the V gene TRBV5-1; D not resolved. CDR1 is SGHRS, CDR2 YFSETQ, per germline. The V end was cut by 3 bases, the J end by 4 bases, with 14 bases between. This CDR3 comprises 14 residues. The CDR3 sequence is CASSSIPEAYEQYF. CDR3 coding DNA: TGCGCCAGCAGCTCAATCCCCGAAGCTTACGAGCAGTACTTC.

As to this clone: A junction end diverges from the germline sequence, so it may reflect a read error. This chain links TRBV28 with TRBJ1-1, with TRBD1 as a possible D gene (5 bases). The CDR3 length is 11 residues. Looked up from germline, CDR1 is MDHEN and CDR2 is SYDVKM. CDR3 residues: CASKGPKGCFF. The CDR3 DNA is TGTGCCAGCAAGGGGCCTAAGGGATGCTTTTTT. Filled out from reference TRBV28 and TRBJ1-1, the complete variable domain reads DVKVTQSSRYLVKRTGEKVFLECVQDMDHENMFWYRQDPGLGLRLIYFSYDVKMKEKGDIPEGYSVSREKKERFSLILESASTNQTSMYLCASKGPKGCFFGQGTRLTVV.

The chain joins TRBV7-2 to TRBJ1-1; D remains unclear. Germline V lookup: CDR1 SGHTA, CDR2 FQGNSA. Trimming removed 3 bases at V and 0 bases at J, with 8 bases between. The CDR3 totals 14 residues. The DNA of the CDR3 is TGTGCCAGCAGCTTTGCGCACGTGAACACTGAAGCTTTCTTT. Protein: CASSFAHVNTEAFF.

Written as DNA, the CDR3 is TGTGCCAGAAGCTCGGACTACAGGGGATGCCACTATGGCTACACCTTC. Its translation: CARSSDYRGCHYGYTF. The chain uses TRBV5-3 and TRBJ1-2, with 7 bases identical to TRBD1. TRBV5-3 is designated an ORF whose function remains uncertain. With V trimmed by 3 bases and J by 3 bases, 11 bases remained unmatched. This CDR3 spans 16 amino acids.

The rearrangement joins TRBV27 to TRBJ1-1; maybe TRBD1 (6 bases). The CDR3 is 14 residues long. V was cut by 3 bases and J by 3 bases, with 11 bases left in between. Germline CDR1 and CDR2: MNHEY and SMNVEV (reference sequence). The CDR3 region is CASSLARGYTEAFF. The CDR3 region has the DNA TGTGCCAGCAGTTTGGCGAGGGGGTACACTGAAGCTTTCTTT.

This chain connects TRBV7-6 to TRBJ2-5; 9 positions match TRBD2. The J segment lost 5 bases and the V segment lost 1 base, leaving 8 bases of the junction unmatched. The germline gives CDR1 SGHVS, CDR2 FNYEAQ. The CDR3 is 16 amino acids. CDR3 DNA sequence: TGTGCCAGCAGCTTAGTTGGTAGCGGGGGTACGGAGACCCAGTACTTC. Protein: CASSLVGSGGTETQYF. Supplemented by reference TRBV7-6 and TRBJ2-5, the full variable domain reads GAGVSQSPRYKVTKRGQDVALRCDPISGHVSLYWYRQALGQGPEFLTYFNYEAQQDKSGLPNDRFSAERPEGSISTLTIQRTEQRDSAMYRCASSLVGSGGTETQYFGPGTRLLVL.

The chain carries TRBV7-9 and TRBJ1-6; 10 bases are a match to TRBD1. The V gene's germline CDR1 is SEHNR and CDR2 FQNEAQ (reference sequence). The ends lost 4 bases at V and 8 bases at J; junction bases unmatched: 5. The CDR3 sequence is 15 residues long. The CDR3 loop reads CASSSRDRGDSPLHF. The CDR3 DNA follows: TGTGCCAGCAGCTCCCGGGACAGGGGAGATTCACCCCTCCACTTT.

V gene TRBV2 combines with J gene TRBJ2-3; 8 nucleotides line up with TRBD2. The germline V gene has CDR1 SNHLY and CDR2 FYNNEI. V trimming: 8 bases; J trimming: 4 bases; junction bases outside the gene matches: 8. The CDR3 length is 14 residues. The CDR3 loop is CASDGGGTPDTQYF. The CDR3 DNA sequence: TGTGCCAGCGACGGGGGGGGAACCCCAGATACGCAGTATTTT.

This chain uses TRBV6-1 with TRBJ1-5; D is unclear. The length of the CDR3 is 14 residues. CDR1 MNHNS and CDR2 SASEGT come from the germline V gene. Trimming took 6 bases from V and 3 from J, leaving 12 bases between them. CDR3: CASRGGYNNQPQHF. CDR3 in DNA: TGTGCCAGCAGAGGAGGGTATAACAATCAGCCCCAGCATTTT.

This chain joins TRBV5-4 and TRBJ2-3, with 8 positions matching TRBD1. This CDR3 has 16 residues. CDR1 and CDR2 (germline): SGHNT, YYREEE (reference sequence). V shed 4 bases and J 0 bases; nucleotides not matched to a gene: 7. CDR3 DNA: TGTGCCAGCAGCACGCAGGACAGGGCCAGCACAGATACGCAGTATTTT. This translates into CASSTQDRASTDTQYF.

The V and J genes are TRBV9 and TRBJ1-4, with D uncertain. With 1 base removed from V and 6 bases from J, the gap between germline ends came to 7 bases. CDR1 SGDLS and CDR2 YYNGEE come from the germline V gene. CDR3 length equals 13 residues. The CDR3 bases are TGTGCCAGCAGCGTACTAGATGATGAAAAACTGTTTTTT. Amino acids: CASSVLDDEKLFF.

The sample holds one count of this clone. The chain joins TRBV7-2 to TRBJ2-7, with a possible D match to TRBD2 (8 bases). This CDR3 has 16 amino acids. Deletions cut 5 bases from V and 3 bases from J, with 20 bases between. The germline CDR1 and CDR2 sequences are SGHTA and FQGNSA. The CDR3 loop reads CASSARQGGTSYEQYF. Written as DNA, the CDR3 is TGTGCCAGCAGCGCCCGACAGGGAGGGACTAGCTACGAGCAGTACTTC.

This chain connects TRBV5-6 to TRBJ1-4; TRBD1 matches at 7 bases. Germline assignment: CDR1 SGHDT and CDR2 YYEEEE. The CDR3 spans 16 residues. The junction had 12 bases not matched to a gene; V was cut back by 0 bases and J by 10 bases. This CDR3 reads CASSLGVGQNNGKLFF. Written as DNA, the CDR3 is TGTGCCAGCAGCTTGGGCGTGGGACAGAATAACGGAAAACTGTTTTTT.

The V gene is TRBV9, the J gene TRBJ1-6, with unresolved D. The germline gives CDR1 SGDLS, CDR2 YYNGEE. Deletions cut 3 bases from V and 3 bases from J, with 7 bases between. The CDR3 is made up of 14 amino acids. In nucleotides, the CDR3 is TGTGCCAGCAGCGAATACAACTATAATTCACCCCTCCACTTT. Amino acids: CASSEYNYNSPLHF.

The chain recombines TRBV14 with TRBJ2-7; TRBD1 aligns across 8 bases. CDR3 length equals 15 residues. V was clipped by 2 bases and J by 2 bases; unmatched bases: 5. Germline V gene data show CDR1 as SGHDN and CDR2 as FVKESK. The CDR3 here is CASSQWTGFPYEQYF. The CDR3 DNA reads TGTGCCAGCAGCCAATGGACAGGGTTCCCCTACGAGCAGTACTTC.

This clone was seen only once. The chain is built from TRBV5-1 and TRBJ2-7; the match to TRBD1 covers 8 bases. V trimming: 4 bases; J trimming: 6 bases; junction bases outside the gene matches: 6. The CDR3 spans 13 residues. Germline V CDR1 and CDR2: SGHRS, YFSETQ. Here the CDR3 DNA reads TGCGCCAGCAGCACCGGACAGGGTGCCGAGCAGTACTTC. Translated: CASSTGQGAEQYF.

The chain carries TRBV11-2 and TRBJ1-2; TRBD1 might be the D (5 bases). Germline V gene data show CDR1 as SGHAT and CDR2 as FQNNGV. V lost 1 base, J lost 7 bases, and 13 bases lay in between. The CDR3 covers 14 residues. The CDR3 DNA follows: TGTGCCAGCAGCTTAGGGGCAGGGCTTCCTGGCTACACCTTC. Amino acids: CASSLGAGLPGYTF. Supplemented by reference TRBV11-2 and TRBJ1-2, the full variable domain reads EAGVAQSPRYKIIEKRQSVAFWCNPISGHATLYWYQQILGQGPKLLIQFQNNGVVDDSQLPKDRFSAERLKGVDSTLKIQPAKLEDSAVYLCASSLGAGLPGYTFGSGTRLTVV.

This clone came up a few times. The chain employs TRBV7-2 and TRBJ2-5; 7 bases map to TRBD2. The germline V gene encodes CDR1 SGHTA and CDR2 FQGNSA. The CDR3 spans 16 residues. With 4 bases clipped from V and 5 bases from J, the junction kept 13 bases outside the gene matches. DNA for the CDR3: TGTGCCAGCAGCTCCCCGGGATCTAGCGGAAGGGAGACCCAGTACTTC. Translating gives CASSSPGSSGRETQYF.

V and J are TRBV5-6 and TRBJ1-2; tentatively, D is TRBD1 (6 bases). The ends were cut back, 1 base at V and 2 bases at J, with 21 bases in the middle. Germline-derived CDR1 and CDR2 are SGHDT and YYEEEE. There are 18 residues in the CDR3. The CDR3 bases are TGTGCCAGCAGCTTGTCAGGGGAAACAACCTATGCAAACTATGGCTACACCTTC. Protein: CASSLSGETTYANYGYTF.

The chain links TRBV7-2 to TRBJ1-3; perhaps TRBD1 as D (5 bases). The CDR3 runs 16 residues. V dropped 5 bases and J dropped 3 bases, with 17 bases sitting between them. Germline CDR1 reads SGHTA; CDR2 reads FQGNSA. CDR3: CASSPVEGRFGNTIYF. CDR3 sequence (DNA): TGTGCCAGCAGCCCGGTGGAGGGACGTTTTGGAAACACCATATATTTT.

V usage is TRBV2 and J usage is TRBJ2-5, with 12 bases aligning to TRBD1. CDR3 size: 17 residues. The junction had 5 bases not matched to a gene; V was cut back by 2 bases and J by 1 base. The V gene's germline CDR1 is SNHLY and CDR2 FYNNEI. CDR3 bases: TGTGCCAGCAGTGAACGGGGGACAGGGGGCCTCCAAGAGACCCAGTACTTC. It specifies CASSERGTGGLQETQYF.